The 31 T cell receptor beta chains listed next were all sequenced from one sample in a study of patients and donors after allogeneic stem cell transplantation. TCRdb processed the RT-PCR reads anew with MiXCR; each CDR3 protein has one entry. In the table there are about 230,000 distinct CDR3 sequences, roughly 13% of which are singletons. The sequenced material came from blood, either unsorted or a sorted T cell fraction (not recorded which). These receptors all come from a human donor who was either an allogeneic HSCT recipient or a stem cell or donor lymphocyte infusion donor (not recorded which). It is not recorded whose cells these are; they may come from a transplant donor.

This clonotype was seen only a few times. This rearrangement joins TRBV18 to TRBJ2-5, with 10 bases that match TRBD1. The V gene end was trimmed by 3 bases and the J gene end by 2 bases; junction bases not matched to a gene: 12. There are 18 residues in the CDR3. The germline V gene has CDR1 KGHSH and CDR2 LQKENI. The CDR3 region has the DNA TGTGCCAGCTCACCCCGGACAGGGGGTCGAGATGGTCAAGAGACCCAGTACTTC. Translated: CASSPRTGGRDGQETQYF.

In this sample, this clonotype turned up many times. V is TRBV5-5 and J is TRBJ1-3, with D perhaps TRBD1 (6 bases). CDR1 is SGHKS, CDR2 YYEKEE, per germline (reference sequence). V was shortened by 0 bases and J by 3 bases, with 10 bases between the two germline ends. CDR3 length: 15 residues. CDR3 nucleotide sequence: TGTGCCAGCAGCTTGGAAGGGGGTGGTGGAAACACCATATATTTT. Encoded protein: CASSLEGGGGNTIYF.

This clonotype appeared many times. The gene calls are TRBV20-1 and TRBJ1-2; D is possibly TRBD1 (6 bases). This CDR3 is built from 14 residues. Deletions cut 5 bases from V and 5 bases from J, with 18 bases between. Germline CDR1 reads DFQATT; CDR2 reads SNEGSKA (reference sequence). The DNA of the CDR3 is TGCAGTGCTTCTCTACCCGGGACATCTTATGGCTACACCTTC. Encoded protein: CSASLPGTSYGYTF.

The CDR3 region has the DNA TGTGCCAGCAGCATCCCATGGGGACAGGGCTATGGCTACACCTTC. It translates to CASSIPWGQGYGYTF. The gene calls are TRBV5-4 and TRBJ1-2; 9 positions match TRBD1. Germline V gene sequence: CDR1 SGHNT, CDR2 YYREEE (reference sequence). The CDR3 runs 15 residues. J gave up 4 bases and V 4 bases, and 8 bases lay outside the gene matches. The full variable domain, its missing parts supplied by reference TRBV5-4 and TRBJ1-2, is ETGVTQSPTHLIKTRGQQVTLRCSSQSGHNTVSWYQQALGQGPQFIFQYYREEENGRGNFPPRFSGLQFPNYSSELNVNALELDDSALYLCASSIPWGQGYGYTFGSGTRLTVV.

This clonotype turned up a few times. This rearrangement joins TRBV23-1 to TRBJ2-3; TRBD2 matches at 7 bases. TRBV23-1 is known as an ORF, though its function is uncertain. Unmatched junction bases numbered 11, after V lost 1 base and J lost 4 bases. The CDR3 extends over 17 amino acids. This CDR3 is CASSQWSPRRGSDTQYF. DNA for the CDR3: TGCGCCAGCAGTCAATGGAGCCCTCGGCGGGGGTCAGATACGCAGTATTTT.

V and J are TRBV7-9 and TRBJ1-1; possibly TRBD1 for D (6 bases). Looked up from germline, CDR1 is SEHNR and CDR2 is FQNEAQ (reference sequence). This CDR3 is built from 14 residues. V lost 5 bases and J lost 1, with 11 bases in between. The CDR3 DNA reads as TGTGCCAGCAGCACGCAGACAGGGAACACTGAAGCTTTCTTT. Translating gives CASSTQTGNTEAFF.

This clonotype appeared a few times. J is TRBJ2-1 and V is TRBV5-4; weak D call: TRBD2 (7 bases). The ends were cut back, 0 bases at V and 7 bases at J, with 14 bases in the middle. The CDR3 contains 15 residues. Germline V gene data show CDR1 as SGHNT and CDR2 as YYREEE (reference sequence). The CDR3 sequence is CASSLGWGGRNEQFF. The CDR3 bases are TGTGCCAGCAGCTTGGGGTGGGGGGGCCGGAATGAGCAGTTCTTC.

The J gene is TRBJ2-4, the V gene TRBV20-1; D call uncertain. CDR3 length: 13 amino acids. Germline values: CDR1 DFQATT, CDR2 SNEGSKA (reference sequence). V lost 4 bases to trimming and J lost 0 bases, with 7 bases between them. The DNA for the CDR3 is TGCAGTGCTAAGGTCCAAGCCAAAAACATTCAGTACTTC. Translating it yields CSAKVQAKNIQYF.

This clonotype was picked up many times. One end of the junction is discordant with germline, which a read error may explain. The J gene is TRBJ1-1, the V gene TRBV5-6; no clear D gene. Per germline, CDR1 SGHDT and CDR2 YYEEEE. The CDR3 extends over 17 amino acids. DNA for the CDR3: TGTGCCAGCAGCTTGGGTGTTCTAACATCGAGCCGGTCTGAGGCTTTCTTT. Protein sequence: CASSLGVLTSSRSEAFF.

The gene calls are TRBV5-1 and TRBJ1-1; D is ambiguous. Per the germline V gene, CDR1 is SGHRS and CDR2 is YFSETQ. V was clipped by 4 bases and J by 0 bases, with 16 bases between them. The CDR3 is 16 amino acids. The CDR3 coding sequence is TGCGCCAGCAGCACACGGACGGGCGGGATGAACACTGAAGCTTTCTTT. Residues: CASSTRTGGMNTEAFF.

The rearrangement uses TRBV20-1 and TRBJ2-7, with TRBD2 matching over 13 bases. From germline, CDR1 is DFQATT and CDR2 SNEGSKA (reference sequence). The V and J ends lost 2 bases and 2 bases, in that order; junction bases with no gene match: 3. The CDR3 consists of 15 residues. The CDR3 DNA is TGCAGTGCTAGATCCGGGACTAGCGGGGCCTACGAGCAGTACTTC. Residues: CSARSGTSGAYEQYF.

This clonotype was counted between two and nine times. CDR3: CASSVTRGGTDTQYF. CDR3 DNA sequence: TGTGCCAGCAGTGTCACGCGCGGGGGCACAGATACGCAGTATTTT. The chain links TRBV2 to TRBJ2-3; TRBD2 might be the D (6 bases). From germline, CDR1 is SNHLY and CDR2 FYNNEI. With 4 bases removed from V and 1 base from J, the gap between germline ends came to 12 bases. The CDR3 has 15 amino acids. The complete variable domain, with remaining parts taken from reference TRBV2 and TRBJ2-3, reads EPEVTQTPSHQVTQMGQEVILRCVPISNHLYFYWYRQILGQKVEFLVSFYNNEISEKSEIFDDQFSVERPDGSNFTLKIRSTKLEDSAMYFCASSVTRGGTDTQYFGPGTRLTVL.

This clonotype was counted only a few times. The genes are TRBV6-2 or TRBV6-3 and TRBJ1-2, with TRBD1 as a possible D gene (6 bases). V was trimmed by 5 bases and J by 4 bases, leaving 11 bases between them. The CDR3 runs 13 residues. Germline V lookup: CDR1 MNHEY, CDR2 SVGEGT. The CDR3 coding sequence is TGTGCCAGCAGTCCCGGGACATTCTATGGCTACACCTTC. This sequence encodes CASSPGTFYGYTF.

The CDR3 sequence is CASSLGGGGGGTQYF. CDR3 sequence (DNA): TGTGCCAGCAGCTTAGGTGGCGGGGGTGGAGGTACGCAGTATTTT. This chain links TRBV7-2 with TRBJ2-3; 7 bases map to TRBD2. Germline loops: CDR1 SGHTA, CDR2 FQGNSA. V lost 1 base and J lost 8; bases outside the gene matches: 9. CDR3 size: 15 residues.

The chain joins TRBV20-1 to TRBJ2-7; 10 positions agree with TRBD1. Germline V gene sequence: CDR1 DFQATT, CDR2 SNEGSKA (reference sequence). The CDR3 spans 13 residues. With V trimmed by 6 bases and J by 6 bases, 8 bases remained unmatched. The CDR3 DNA reads TGCAGTGCGGCAGACAGGGGGCTAGGCGAGCAGTACTTC. Translated: CSAADRGLGEQYF.

The chain links TRBV11-1 to TRBJ1-6; the match to TRBD1 covers 8 bases. Per the germline V gene, CDR1 is SGHAT and CDR2 is FQDESV (reference sequence). V lost 1 base, J lost 0 bases, and 17 bases stayed unmatched. The CDR3 runs 22 residues. The CDR3 DNA follows: TGTGCCAGCAGCTTAGGGGTCAGGGGGCGCGATCGGTCGAGCTCCTATAATTCACCCCTCCACTTT. This sequence encodes CASSLGVRGRDRSSSYNSPLHF.

This clonotype has more than one count but fewer than ten. The chain links TRBV24-1 to TRBJ1-6; the D gene is possibly TRBD1 (5 bases). V shed 4 bases and J shed 8 bases, with 8 bases lying between them. The germline CDR1 and CDR2 sequences are KGHDR and SFDVKD. The CDR3 loop spans 13 amino acids. The CDR3 reads CATSESGDSPLHF. DNA of the CDR3: TGTGCCACCAGTGAATCGGGGGATTCACCCCTCCACTTT.

The chain has TRBV9 and TRBJ2-7; D gene uncertain. This CDR3 has 14 amino acids. Germline lookup yields CDR1 SGDLS and CDR2 YYNGEE. V lost 0 bases and J lost 4, with 11 bases in between. CDR3: CASSVGSTSYEQYF. The CDR3, as DNA: TGTGCCAGCAGCGTAGGTAGTACCAGTTACGAGCAGTACTTC.

This clonotype turned up a few times. The chain links TRBV7-2 to TRBJ2-2; 9 positions match TRBD1. CDR3 length equals 16 residues. The germline V gene encodes CDR1 SGHTA and CDR2 FQGNSA. After removal of 1 base from V and 3 bases from J, the junction contained 3 bases not matched to a gene. The CDR3 protein is CASSLGGQGYTGELFF. The CDR3 coding sequence is TGTGCCAGCAGCTTAGGTGGACAGGGGTACACCGGGGAGCTGTTTTTT.

This clonotype has a count of ten or more. This chain connects TRBV20-1 to TRBJ2-3, with 16 bases that match TRBD2. The CDR3 length is 17 residues. The junction had 8 bases not matched to a gene; V was cut back by 6 bases and J by 2 bases. Germline assignment: CDR1 DFQATT and CDR2 SNEGSKA (reference sequence). CDR3 residues: CSATGTSGRGFTDTQYF. The CDR3 DNA reads as TGCAGTGCAACGGGGACTAGCGGGAGGGGGTTCACAGATACGCAGTATTTT.

This clonotype was counted at least ten times. The V call is TRBV3-1, the J call TRBJ2-3, with TRBD2 identical over 12 bases. V trimming: 4 bases; J trimming: 0 bases; junction bases outside the gene matches: 5. Germline V gene data show CDR1 as LGHDT and CDR2 as YNNKEL (reference sequence). The CDR3 spans 17 residues. In DNA form, the CDR3 reads TGTGCCAGCAGCCGCCGGACTAGCGGGACTAGCACAGATACGCAGTATTTT. Translation: CASSRRTSGTSTDTQYF.

The chain joins TRBV7-8 to TRBJ2-3; no reliable D call. The germline V gene encodes CDR1 SGHVS and CDR2 FQNEAQ. This CDR3 region has 15 residues. Deletions cut 5 bases from V and 5 bases from J, with 17 bases between. The CDR3 region is CASSLFDGWRDTQYF. CDR3 in DNA: TGTGCCAGCAGCCTCTTCGACGGGTGGAGAGATACGCAGTATTTT.

The chain is built from TRBV18 and TRBJ2-3; D is undetermined. The V end lost 4 bases, the J end lost 6 bases, and 11 bases lay between the germline ends. This CDR3 contains 13 residues. Germline assignment: CDR1 KGHSH and CDR2 LQKENI. The DNA of the CDR3 is TGTGCCAGCTCACGGACGCCGGGTGATACGCAGTATTTT. This gives the protein CASSRTPGDTQYF.

This clonotype showed up just a few times. The CDR3 region is CASSLPGGDGGVEQYF. The CDR3 region has the DNA TGTGCCAGCAGCTTGCCCGGAGGTGACGGCGGTGTCGAGCAGTACTTC. This chain uses TRBV5-4 with TRBJ2-7; perhaps TRBD2 as D (5 bases). There are 16 residues in the CDR3. Germline V gives CDR1 SGHNT, CDR2 YYREEE (reference sequence). With 1 base removed from V and 6 bases from J, the gap between germline ends came to 20 bases. The whole variable domain, remainder taken from reference TRBV5-4 and TRBJ2-7, is ETGVTQSPTHLIKTRGQQVTLRCSSQSGHNTVSWYQQALGQGPQFIFQYYREEENGRGNFPPRFSGLQFPNYSSELNVNALELDDSALYLCASSLPGGDGGVEQYFGPGTRLTVT.

This clonotype was seen repeatedly, ten times or more. The chain carries TRBV24-1 and TRBJ2-1; 11 bases are shared with TRBD2. The CDR3 contains 15 residues. Germline V CDR1 and CDR2: KGHDR, SFDVKD. V trimming: 7 bases; J trimming: 8 bases; junction bases outside the gene matches: 9. The CDR3 is CATRGLAGGPDEQFF. CDR3 nucleotides: TGTGCCACCAGGGGCTTAGCGGGGGGGCCCGATGAGCAGTTCTTC.

To note about this clonotype: This CDR3 is missing its conserved last phenylalanine or tryptophan, likely due to a read error. J is TRBJ1-1 and V is TRBV20-1; TRBD1 aligns across 8 bases. V dropped 0 bases and J dropped 4; count of bases not matched to a gene: 7. This CDR3 comprises 15 residues. Germline V lookup: CDR1 DFQATT, CDR2 SNEGSKA (reference sequence). DNA for the CDR3: TGCAGTGCTAGAGACACAGGACAGGGAGGCACTGAAGCTTTCTTA. Its protein product is CSARDTGQGGTEAFL.

The rearrangement uses TRBV4-2 and TRBJ2-1, with 7 bases aligning to TRBD1. This CDR3 is built from 14 residues. V dropped 2 bases and J dropped 4; count of bases not matched to a gene: 2. From germline, CDR1 is LGHNA and CDR2 YNFKEQ. The CDR3 bases are TGTGCCAGCAGCCAACAGGGGGAATACAATGAGCAGTTCTTC. Translation: CASSQQGEYNEQFF.

The J gene is TRBJ2-5, the V gene TRBV7-2; D gene ambiguous. The CDR3 covers 12 residues. Germline CDR1 SGHTA, CDR2 FQGNSA. The ends were cut back, 2 bases at V and 5 bases at J, with 6 bases in the middle. The CDR3 is CASSLSTETQYF. CDR3 DNA sequence: TGTGCCAGCAGCTTATCGACCGAGACCCAGTACTTC.

Only a few counts were recorded for this clonotype. The CDR3 DNA sequence: TGTGCCAGCAGCCAAAGGCGTGAGCAGTTCTTC. Translating gives CASSQRREQFF. This chain uses TRBV11-3 with TRBJ2-1; D is uncertain. Germline V CDR1 and CDR2: SGHNT, YENEEA. V was trimmed by 5 bases and J by 9 bases, leaving 8 bases between them. There are 11 residues in the CDR3. Full variable domain (remainder filled in from reference TRBV11-3 and TRBJ2-1): EAGVVQSPRYKIIEKKQPVAFWCNPISGHNTLYWYLQNLGQGPELLIRYENEEAVDDSQLPKDRFSAERLKGVDSTLKIQPAELGDSAVYLCASSQRREQFFGPGTRLTVL.

CDR3 residues: CSASPPSLPGLANTDTQYF. The DNA for the CDR3 is TGCAGTGCTAGTCCCCCCTCCCTACCGGGACTAGCGAATACAGATACGCAGTATTTT. This sequence joins TRBV20-1 and TRBJ2-3, with TRBD2 matching over 10 bases. With 3 bases clipped from V and 3 bases from J, the junction kept 18 bases outside the gene matches. Germline V gene data show CDR1 as DFQATT and CDR2 as SNEGSKA (reference sequence). This CDR3 has 19 residues.

The sample holds a few counts of this clonotype. This chain uses TRBV20-1 with TRBJ2-7; TRBD1 matches 10 bases. Germline V gives CDR1 DFQATT, CDR2 SNEGSKA (reference sequence). This CDR3 contains 14 residues. Germline trimming cut 5 bases from V and 5 bases from J; bases unmatched to any gene: 9. CDR3 loop: CSAQPGQGFNEQYF. CDR3 in DNA: TGCAGTGCTCAACCGGGACAGGGGTTCAACGAGCAGTACTTC.